This is a list of T cell receptor beta chains from one sample in a study of a mutant IDH1 vaccine in newly diagnosed glioma. Produced via immunoSEQ multiplex PCR; TCRdb's table is partial and in-frame only. The sample contains approximately 47,000 clones, more than 75% of which appear only once. Antigen specificity for these receptors is unknown. Source: PBMCs, taken from a glioma patient whose treatment included an IDH1 peptide vaccine. These receptors came from a woman in her 40s with glioma. The CDR3 runs from the conserved cysteine through the conserved F or W. The D gene is left open where the match is weak. Expanded clones get a size class; other rows say once, few or many, or leave the size out.

>-|TRBD1|TRBJ1-4|TRBV6-1
TGTGCCAGCAGTGAAGAGACAGGGGCACCGCAAATTCTGTTTTTT
CASSEETGAPQILFF
>-|-|TRBJ2-1|TRBV30
TGTGCCTGGAGTGCCTTCCCGACCGGCATAGAGCAGTTCTTC
CAWSAFPTGIEQFF
>-|-|TRBJ2-7|TRBV10-3
TGTGCCATCAGTGAGAGGCAAGACTACGAGCAGTACTTC
CAISERQDYEQYF
>-|-|TRBJ1-5|TRBV19
TGTGCCAGTAGTATATCGGGGGTTGGGAATCAGCCCCAGCATTTT
CASSISGVGNQPQHF
>-|-|TRBJ2-1|TRBV5-8
TGTGCCAGCAGCTTGTACCGGGTTGGATACAATGAGCAGTTCTTC
CASSLYRVGYNEQFF
>-|-|TRBJ1-1|TRBV5-1
TGCGCCAGTGTGGGGGGTTTGGGCACTGAAGCTTTCTTT
CASVGGLGTEAFF
>-|TRBD1|TRBJ1-3|TRBV5-4
TGTGCCAGCAGCGCAGGGGGCGGTATTGGAAACACCATATATTTT
CASSAGGGIGNTIYF
>-|TRBD1|TRBJ1-3|TRBV29-1
TGCAGCGTTGCAGGGGGAGGAAACACCATATATTTT
CSVAGGGNTIYF
>-|TRBD1|TRBJ1-1|TRBV6-1
TGTGCCAGCAGACTGGACAGGGAGAGGACTGAAGCTTTCTTT
CASRLDRERTEAFF
>once|TRBD1|TRBJ2-2|TRBV5-5
TGTGCCAGCAGCTGGCTAGAGGGGGCGGCCGGGGAGCTGTTTTTT
CASSWLEGAAGELFF
>-|-|TRBJ2-3|TRBV2
TGTGCCAGCAGTCACGATTCTACCGGGACCTCATACACAGATACGCAGTATTTT
CASSHDSTGTSYTDTQYF
>-|TRBD2|TRBJ2-7|TRBV28
TGTGCCAGCAGTCAACCGGGACTAGCGGGAGAATACGAGCAGTACTTC
CASSQPGLAGEYEQYF
>-|TRBD1|TRBJ1-1|TRBV7-2
TGTGCCAGCAGCTCGGACAGGGCGAACACTGAAGCTTTCTTT
CASSSDRANTEAFF
>-|-|TRBJ2-7|TRBV10-2
TGCGCCAGCACCCAGACTAGCTCCTACGAGCAGTACTTC
CASTQTSSYEQYF
>-|TRBD1|TRBJ2-4|TRBV18
TGTGCCAGCTCACCTCCCTGGGGACAGGGGGCCAAAAACATTCAGTACTTC
CASSPPWGQGAKNIQYF
>once|-|TRBJ1-1|TRBV19
TGTGCCAGTAGTATTGGAGGGTTCGACACTGAAGCTTTCTTT
CASSIGGFDTEAFF
>-|TRBD1|TRBJ1-2|TRBV6-1
TGTGCCAGCTCACCGGGACAGGGATTTGGCTACACCTTC
CASSPGQGFGYTF
>-|TRBD2|TRBJ2-1|TRBV30
TGTGCCTGGAGGCCTCCTCCCCCACTAGCGGACTCCTACAATGAGCAGTTCTTC
CAWRPPPPLADSYNEQFF
>-|-|TRBJ1-3|TRBV9
TGTGCCAGCAGCTCCCACCTCTCTGGAAACACCATATATTTT
CASSSHLSGNTIYF
>-|-|TRBJ2-2|TRBV6-4
TGTGCCAGCAGTGTCAGGGCTGGCGGGGAGCTGTTTTTT
CASSVRAGGELFF
>-|TRBD1|TRBJ2-7|TRBV7-9
TGTGCCAGCAGCTTACGAGCCGGGACAGGGGGCTACGAGCAGTACTTC
CASSLRAGTGGYEQYF
>-|-|TRBJ1-2|TRBV7-2
TGTGCCAGCAGCTTAGCATGGGCGGGCGGCTACACCTTC
CASSLAWAGGYTF
>-|-|TRBJ2-4|TRBV29-1
TGCAGCGTTGGGGTAGCGGACAAAAACATTCAGTACTTC
CSVGVADKNIQYF
>-|TRBD1|TRBJ2-7|TRBV6-5
TGTGCCAGCAGTTACGGGACAGGGCGCTCCTACGAGCAGTACTTC
CASSYGTGRSYEQYF
>-|-|TRBJ2-2|TRBV18
TGTGCCAGCTCACCAGAGGACCTTAACACCGGGGAGCTGTTTTTT
CASSPEDLNTGELFF
>once|TRBD1|TRBJ2-7|TRBV6-6
TGTGCCAGCAGTTATTCAGGACAGGGGAAGTACGAGCAGTACTTC
CASSYSGQGKYEQYF
>-|-|TRBJ1-2|TRBV29-1
TGCAGCGTTGAAGATCTGGGATTTGGCTACACCTTC
CSVEDLGFGYTF
>-|-|TRBJ2-1|TRBV2
TGTGCCAGCAGTCCCCGATACAATGAGCAGTTCTTC
CASSPRYNEQFF
>-|-|TRBJ2-7|TRBV6-6
TGTGCCAGCAGTTACGAGGGTCTCCTCTACGAGCAGTACTTC
CASSYEGLLYEQYF
>-|TRBD1|TRBJ2-7|TRBV5-6
TGTGCCAGCAGCTCGGACAGGGGAATCTACGAGCAGTACTTC
CASSSDRGIYEQYF
>-|TRBD2|TRBJ2-1|TRBV27
TGTGCCAGCAGTTCCGCGGGCGGGAGGGGACTCCCCTACAATGAGCAGTTCTTC
CASSSAGGRGLPYNEQFF
>few|-|TRBJ2-5|TRBV7-9
TGTGCCAGCAGTTCAACACAGTACCAAGAGACCCAGTACTTC
CASSSTQYQETQYF
>-|-|TRBJ2-5|TRBV6-6
TGTGCCAGCAGACAAGGAGGGACCCAGTACTTC
CASRQGGTQYF
>-|TRBD1|TRBJ2-3|TRBV9
TGTGCCAGCAGCGCCTACCGGGACAGGGTCTTCGGGGCAGATACGCAGTATTTT
CASSAYRDRVFGADTQYF
>-|-|TRBJ2-5|TRBV6-5
TGTGCCAGCAGTTACGGTGGAGGGGGCGTTTGGGAGACCCAGTACTTC
CASSYGGGGVWETQYF
>-|TRBD1|TRBJ1-4|TRBV4-3
TGCGCCAGCAGCCAAACAACAGGGGCGGTTAATGAAAAACTGTTTTTT
CASSQTTGAVNEKLFF
>-|TRBD2|TRBJ2-7|TRBV2
TGTGCCAGCAGCTGGACTAGCGGGAGAGAGGCGCAGTACTTC
CASSWTSGREAQYF
>-|TRBD2|TRBJ2-7|TRBV10-2
TGCGCCAGCAGCGGACTAGCGGAGGGGACCTACGAGCAGTACTTC
CASSGLAEGTYEQYF
>once|-|TRBJ2-1|TRBV10-2
TGCGCCAGCAGTGACCCGGGGAGGAGGTGGAATGAGCAGTTCTTC
CASSDPGRRWNEQFF
>-|TRBD1|TRBJ1-6|TRBV27
TGTGCCAGCAGTTCGGGACAGATTTCATCTTCACCCCTCCACTTT
CASSSGQISSSPLHF
>-|-|TRBJ2-2|TRBV6-6
TGTGCCAGCAGTTCCGGACCGGAGGACACCGGGGAGCTGTTTTTT
CASSSGPEDTGELFF
>-|TRBD1|TRBJ1-6|TRBV4-2
TGTGCCAGCAGCCCGACAGGGGTGGGCTCACCCCTCCACTTT
CASSPTGVGSPLHF
>few|-|TRBJ2-3|TRBV11-3
TGTGCCAGCAGCTTAGAGAAAGATACGCAGTATTTT
CASSLEKDTQYF
>-|TRBD2|TRBJ2-1|TRBV5-1
TGCGCCAGCAGCGTTTTTGCTAGCGGGGCTTACAATGAGCAGTTCTTC
CASSVFASGAYNEQFF
>-|-|TRBJ2-3|TRBV5-1
TGCGCCAGCAGCTACACCACAGATACGCAGTATTTT
CASSYTTDTQYF
>-|-|TRBJ1-3|TRBV2
TGTGCCAGCCGCGGCAGTCCGTCTGGAAACACCATATATTTT
CASRGSPSGNTIYF
>-|-|TRBJ2-5|TRBV18
TGTGCCAGCTCACCAGGCGCAGGGCGAGAGACCCAGTACTTC
CASSPGAGRETQYF
>-|-|TRBJ1-5|TRBV5-1
TGCGCCAGCAGCTTGGGGGACTTGTATAGCAATCAGCCCCAGCATTTT
CASSLGDLYSNQPQHF
>once|-|TRBJ2-1|TRBV19
TGTGCCAGTTCCGGGGGCCCGGGTAATGAGCAGTTCTTC
CASSGGPGNEQFF
>-|TRBD1|TRBJ1-1|TRBV7-2
TGTGCCAGCCTACAGGGGCCGAACACTGAAGCTTTCTTT
CASLQGPNTEAFF
>-|TRBD1|TRBJ1-5|TRBV6-1
TGTGCCAGCAGTGGACGTAGGGGACAGCCCCCGGTTATTAGCAATCAGCCCCAGCATTTT
CASSGRRGQPPVISNQPQHF
>-|-|TRBJ2-1|TRBV4-1
TGCGCCAGCAGCTATGGACTTGATGTAGAGCAGTTCTTC
CASSYGLDVEQFF
>-|-|TRBJ2-7|TRBV4-2
TGTGCCAGCAGCCAAGATCCACGGACATCCTACGAGCAGTACTTC
CASSQDPRTSYEQYF
>-|TRBD1|TRBJ2-7|TRBV5-1
TGCGCCAGCAGCTCGATCCCGGGACAGGGGTTCGAGCAGTACTTC
CASSSIPGQGFEQYF